The 28 T cell receptor beta chains given below trace back to one sample, sequenced in a study of beta chain features in type 1 diabetes. Expressed TCRB transcripts got sequenced, as all isolated RNA was reverse transcribed. Here immunoSEQ multiplex PCR was the method, and the copy in TCRdb shows in-frame clones only, minus some. The sample shows approximately 250,000 clones, approximately 14% of them seen only once. The sample consisted of naive CD4+ T cells from blood. These receptors were taken from a woman between 35 and 50 years old in good health.

This clone was seen more than once but under ten times. The V call is TRBV7-2, the J call TRBJ2-5; 9 bases match TRBD1. There are 15 residues in the CDR3. Per germline, CDR1 SGHTA and CDR2 FQGNSA. Trimming removed 5 bases from V and 4 bases from J; junction bases left unmatched: 8. In DNA, the CDR3 is TGTGCCAGCAGCCCCTGGACAGGGGCGGCAGAGACCCAGTACTTC. Its protein is CASSPWTGAAETQYF.

The rearrangement links TRBV29-1 to TRBJ2-3; D may be TRBD2 (5 bases). From germline, CDR1 is SQVTM and CDR2 ANQGSEA. There are 13 residues in the CDR3. Trimming shortened V by 4 bases and J by 1 base, and 9 bases separated the two germline ends. The CDR3 DNA reads as TGCAGCGTTGGTCGGCGGGGCACAGATACGCAGTATTTT. It is translated as CSVGRRGTDTQYF.

V is TRBV2 and J is TRBJ2-1; D might be TRBD2 (6 bases). CDR1 and CDR2 from the germline V gene are SNHLY and FYNNEI. The length of the CDR3 is 13 residues. V gave up 6 bases and J gave up 10 bases, with 16 bases separating them. In nucleotides, the CDR3 is TGTGCCAGCAGCCGCGGGGAGCGGACCGAGCAGTTCTTC. This sequence encodes CASSRGERTEQFF.

The V call is TRBV5-4, the J call TRBJ2-5; 7 bases match TRBD2. Germline CDR1 and CDR2: SGHNT and YYREEE (reference sequence). J gave up 9 bases and V 5 bases, and 13 bases lay outside the gene matches. The CDR3 extends over 14 amino acids. The CDR3 bases are TGTGCCAGCAGTTCCGAAACTGGCGCGGGGGCCCAGTACTTC. Amino acids: CASSSETGAGAQYF.

V is TRBV7-9 and J is TRBJ1-3, with no clear D. Trimming removed 5 bases from V and 4 bases from J, with 18 bases in between. The CDR3 totals 16 residues. Germline CDR1 is SEHNR and CDR2 is FQNEAQ (reference sequence). This chain's CDR3 is CASSPSWEADGNTIYF. Here the CDR3 DNA reads TGTGCCAGCAGCCCCTCCTGGGAGGCAGACGGAAACACCATATATTTT.

The CDR3 spells CASRSTGSNGYTF. The CDR3 coding sequence is TGTGCCAGCAGATCGACAGGATCGAATGGCTACACCTTC. V is TRBV5-5 and J is TRBJ1-2; the D gene is possibly TRBD1 (6 bases). Germline-derived CDR1 and CDR2 are SGHKS and YYEKEE (reference sequence). This CDR3 has 13 amino acids. V lost 5 bases and J 6 bases, leaving 14 bases between the germline ends.

The sample holds a few counts of this clone. The chain combines TRBV5-1 with TRBJ2-5; TRBD1 agrees at 9 bases. Germline CDR1 and CDR2: SGHRS and YFSETQ. Unmatched junction bases numbered 4, after V lost 4 bases and J lost 3 bases. The CDR3 extends over 14 amino acids. CDR3 bases: TGCGCCAGCAGCGTCGGACAGGGGAAAGAGACCCAGTACTTC. It encodes CASSVGQGKETQYF.

This clone was detected a few times. The chain couples TRBV9 to TRBJ2-2; D is unclear. CDR3 length equals 11 residues. The V end lost 7 bases, the J end lost 4 bases, and 5 bases lay between the germline ends. Germline loops: CDR1 SGDLS, CDR2 YYNGEE. The CDR3 region is CASGPTGELFF. In DNA form, the CDR3 reads TGTGCCAGCGGCCCCACCGGGGAGCTGTTTTTT.

This clone was observed a few times. The V gene is TRBV7-2, the J gene TRBJ2-1; no definite D call. Germline lookup yields CDR1 SGHTA and CDR2 FQGNSA. The CDR3 length is 13 residues. V lost 3 bases and J 2 bases, leaving 5 bases between the germline ends. The CDR3 protein is CASSFRAYNEQFF. As DNA, the CDR3 is TGTGCCAGCAGCTTCCGCGCCTACAATGAGCAGTTCTTC.

This clone was counted a few times. The genes are TRBV7-2 and TRBJ1-2; 8 nucleotides match TRBD1. The germline V gene encodes CDR1 SGHTA and CDR2 FQGNSA. The CDR3 is made up of 14 amino acids. The V segment lost 4 bases and the J segment 4 bases; nucleotides outside the gene matches: 5. In nucleotides, the CDR3 is TGTGCCAGCAGCTACAGGGGGGAAGGCTATGGCTACACCTTC. Translating gives CASSYRGEGYGYTF.

The rearrangement links TRBV2 to TRBJ1-4; D gene uncertain. The CDR3 length is 16 residues. Germline-derived CDR1 and CDR2 are SNHLY and FYNNEI. Trimming stripped 0 bases from V and 7 bases from J, with 15 bases between. CDR3 nucleotides: TGTGCCAGCAGTGAAGCGCTTGTCGGGAGCAGTGAAAAACTGTTTTTT. Protein sequence: CASSEALVGSSEKLFF.

This chain joins TRBV7-9 and TRBJ1-2; 8 bases fit TRBD1. The CDR3 spans 14 residues. The germline V gene has CDR1 SEHNR and CDR2 FQNEAQ (reference sequence). After removal of 2 bases from V and 7 bases from J, the junction contained 6 bases not matched to a gene. This CDR3 reads CASSLPIDRGGYTF. DNA for the CDR3: TGTGCCAGCAGCTTACCGATTGACAGGGGTGGCTACACCTTC. Based on the CDR3 plus reference TRBV7-9 and TRBJ1-2, the full variable domain is DTGVSQNPRHKITKRGQNVTFRCDPISEHNRLYWYRQTLGQGPEFLTYFQNEAQLEKSRLLSDRFSAERPKGSFSTLEIQRTEQGDSAMYLCASSLPIDRGGYTFGSGTRLTVV.

V gene TRBV23-1 combines with J gene TRBJ2-7; 7 bases fit TRBD2. TRBV23-1 is flagged as an ORF with uncertain function. The CDR3 extends over 16 amino acids. Trimming took 0 bases from V and 0 from J; bases not matched to a gene: 5. Here the CDR3 reads CASSQSREGISYEQYF. DNA of the CDR3: TGCGCCAGCAGTCAATCGAGGGAGGGTATCTCCTACGAGCAGTACTTC.

V gene TRBV19 combines with J gene TRBJ2-5; 9 positions agree with TRBD2. The ends lost 7 bases at V and 4 bases at J; junction bases unmatched: 16. CDR1 is LNHDA and CDR2 is SQIVND in the germline V gene (reference sequence). The CDR3 spans 17 residues. The CDR3 bases are TGTGCCAGTACCCCATCAAGGGCACTAGCGGGCCGAGAGACCCAGTACTTC. Protein: CASTPSRALAGRETQYF.

V is TRBV29-1 and J is TRBJ1-3; 9 positions match TRBD1. Germline loops: CDR1 SQVTM, CDR2 ANQGSEA. With V trimmed by 4 bases and J by 7 bases, 8 bases remained unmatched. The CDR3 covers 14 residues. CDR3 in amino acids: CSVGTGDSGNTIYF. CDR3 DNA sequence: TGCAGCGTTGGGACAGGGGATTCCGGCAACACCATATATTTT.

This chain connects TRBV7-9 to TRBJ2-7; possibly TRBD2 for D (5 bases). The V end lost 5 bases, the J end lost 7 bases, and 12 bases lay between the germline ends. This CDR3 region has 12 residues. Looked up from germline, CDR1 is SEHNR and CDR2 is FQNEAQ (reference sequence). CDR3 protein: CASSPPGGEQYF. CDR3 sequence (DNA): TGTGCCAGCAGCCCACCCGGCGGGGAGCAGTACTTC.

This clone was seen many times. This chain links TRBV7-2 with TRBJ2-4, with 8 nucleotides matching TRBD1. J gave up 9 bases and V 5 bases, and 6 bases lay outside the gene matches. This CDR3 has 13 amino acids. Germline lookup yields CDR1 SGHTA and CDR2 FQGNSA. The CDR3 loop reads CASSPGQEGIQYF. CDR3 in DNA: TGTGCCAGCAGCCCGGGACAGGAGGGCATTCAGTACTTC.

The genes are TRBV4-1 and TRBJ2-7; 11 nucleotides agree with TRBD1. Trimming took 0 bases from V and 4 from J; bases not matched to a gene: 8. The CDR3 runs 17 residues. Germline V gene sequence: CDR1 MGHRA, CDR2 YSYEKL. The CDR3 spells CASSQEAVGQGGYEQYF. The CDR3 nucleotides read TGCGCCAGCAGCCAAGAGGCCGTGGGACAGGGGGGATACGAGCAGTACTTC.

CDR3 sequence (DNA): TGTGCCAGCAGCCTAGAGGGACAGGGGAACACCGGGGAGCTGTTTTTT. As protein: CASSLEGQGNTGELFF. The chain uses TRBV2 and TRBJ2-2; 9 positions agree with TRBD1. The trim removed 6 bases at V and 1 base at J, leaving 6 bases unmatched. CDR3 length equals 16 residues. Germline assignment: CDR1 SNHLY and CDR2 FYNNEI.

This clone was counted only a few times. CDR3 sequence: CASSLGSGPYNEQFF. The CDR3 coding sequence is TGTGCCAGCAGCCTGGGTAGCGGACCGTACAATGAGCAGTTCTTC. The chain carries TRBV7-2 and TRBJ2-1; tentatively, D is TRBD2 (6 bases). Germline-derived CDR1 and CDR2 are SGHTA and FQGNSA. The CDR3 is 15 amino acids. The ends were cut back, 5 bases at V and 4 bases at J, with 15 bases in the middle.

This clone appeared a single time. The chain has TRBV10-3 and TRBJ1-3; the D is unclear. Trimming stripped 8 bases from V and 1 base from J, with 12 bases between. Germline CDR1 is ENHRY and CDR2 is SYGVKD. This CDR3 is 14 amino acids long. The CDR3 DNA is TGTGCCATCTCACCCAGGAATTCTGGAAACACCATATATTTT. Translation: CAISPRNSGNTIYF.

The rearrangement links TRBV6-5 to TRBJ1-2; possible D gene TRBD1, 6 bases. The CDR3 runs 14 residues. Trimming stripped 6 bases from V and 7 bases from J, with 18 bases between. CDR1 is MNHEY and CDR2 is SVGAGI in the germline V gene. CDR3 region: CASSQSFTGSGYTF. In DNA form, the CDR3 reads TGTGCCAGCAGCCAGAGCTTCACAGGGAGTGGCTACACCTTC.

The CDR3 DNA follows: TGTGCCAGCAGCGTAGGTTGGGGAGGAATAAGTGGCTACACCTTC. The encoded protein is CASSVGWGGISGYTF. The rearrangement links TRBV9 to TRBJ1-2, with unresolved D. V lost 0 bases and J lost 7, with 16 bases in between. The CDR3 is 15 residues long. Germline CDR1 reads SGDLS; CDR2 reads YYNGEE.

V and J are TRBV15 and TRBJ1-4; the D is unclear. The length of the CDR3 is 15 residues. CDR1 and CDR2 (germline): LNHNV, YYDKDF (reference sequence). Deletions cut 0 bases from V and 6 bases from J, with 11 bases between. The chain's CDR3 is CATSREAGVHEKLFF. CDR3 nucleotide sequence: TGTGCCACCAGCAGAGAGGCCGGGGTCCATGAAAAACTGTTTTTT.

The chain combines TRBV7-8 with TRBJ1-2; tentative D call: TRBD1 (5 bases). The CDR3 covers 13 residues. Germline V gene data show CDR1 as SGHVS and CDR2 as FQNEAQ. V was pared by 8 bases and J by 4 bases, with 14 bases between. CDR3: CASGGTVTYGYTF. CDR3 in DNA: TGTGCCAGCGGAGGGACGGTTACCTATGGCTACACCTTC.

In this sample, this clone turned up many times. The chain uses TRBV29-1 and TRBJ1-1; D possibly corresponds to TRBD1 (6 bases). CDR3 size: 9 residues. The germline gives CDR1 SQVTM, CDR2 ANQGSEA. V lost 7 bases, J lost 8 bases, and 8 bases lay in between. CDR3 nucleotides: TGCAGCGGCGGACAGGAAGCTTTCTTT. Its translation is CSGGQEAFF.

The CDR3 spells CASSRSILDTQYF. DNA of the CDR3: TGTGCCAGCAGTCGTAGCATATTGGATACGCAGTATTTT. The chain carries TRBV7-2 and TRBJ2-3, with D hard to call. V was trimmed by 6 bases and J by 6 bases, leaving 13 bases between them. CDR3 size: 13 residues. Looked up from germline, CDR1 is SGHTA and CDR2 is FQGNSA. The full variable domain, its missing parts supplied by reference TRBV7-2 and TRBJ2-3, is GAGVSQSPSNKVTEKGKDVELRCDPISGHTALYWYRQSLGQGLEFLIYFQGNSAPDKSGLPSDRFSAERTGGSVSTLTIQRTQQEDSAVYLCASSRSILDTQYFGPGTRLTVL.

This clone was seen a few times. V is TRBV2 and J is TRBJ2-3, with TRBD2 matching 16 bases. CDR3 length equals 19 residues. The trim removed 7 bases at V and 8 bases at J, leaving 18 bases unmatched. CDR1 is SNHLY, CDR2 FYNNEI, per germline. CDR3 protein: CASTGTGLAGGSPDGTQYF. CDR3 coding DNA: TGTGCCAGCACTGGAACGGGACTAGCGGGGGGGAGCCCAGATGGTACGCAGTATTTT.